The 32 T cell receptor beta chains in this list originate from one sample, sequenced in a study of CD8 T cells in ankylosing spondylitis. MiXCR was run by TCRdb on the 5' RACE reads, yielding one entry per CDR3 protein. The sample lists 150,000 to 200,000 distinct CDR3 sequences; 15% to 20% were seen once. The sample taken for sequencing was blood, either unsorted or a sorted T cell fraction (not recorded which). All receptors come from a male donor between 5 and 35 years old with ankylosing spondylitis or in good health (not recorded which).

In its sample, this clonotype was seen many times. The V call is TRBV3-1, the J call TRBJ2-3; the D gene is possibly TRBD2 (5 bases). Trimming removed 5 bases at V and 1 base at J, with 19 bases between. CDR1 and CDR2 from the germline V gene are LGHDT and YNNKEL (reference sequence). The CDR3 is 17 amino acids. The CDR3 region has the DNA TGTGCCAGCAGCAGAGCTTGGGTCCAGCGGCGCACAGATACGCAGTATTTT. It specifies CASSRAWVQRRTDTQYF.

CDR3 nucleotides: TGTGCCAGCAGCACCCCTGGGCGCAGCTCCTACAATGAGCAGTTCTTC. It yields the protein CASSTPGRSSYNEQFF. The chain uses TRBV7-6 and TRBJ2-1; D not certain. V shed 5 bases and J shed 0 bases, with 14 bases lying between them. The CDR3 loop spans 16 amino acids. Looked up from germline, CDR1 is SGHVS and CDR2 is FNYEAQ. The full variable domain, its missing parts supplied by reference TRBV7-6 and TRBJ2-1, is GAGVSQSPRYKVTKRGQDVALRCDPISGHVSLYWYRQALGQGPEFLTYFNYEAQQDKSGLPNDRFSAERPEGSISTLTIQRTEQRDSAMYRCASSTPGRSSYNEQFFGPGTRLTVL.

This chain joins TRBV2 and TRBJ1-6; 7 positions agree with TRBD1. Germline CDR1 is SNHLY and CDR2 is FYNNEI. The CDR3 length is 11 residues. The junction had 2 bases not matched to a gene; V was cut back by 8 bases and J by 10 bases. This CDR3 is CASQGDSPLHF. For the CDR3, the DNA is TGTGCCAGCCAGGGGGACTCACCCCTCCACTTT. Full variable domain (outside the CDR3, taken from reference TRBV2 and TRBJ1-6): EPEVTQTPSHQVTQMGQEVILRCVPISNHLYFYWYRQILGQKVEFLVSFYNNEISEKSEIFDDQFSVERPDGSNFTLKIRSTKLEDSAMYFCASQGDSPLHFGNGTRLTVT.

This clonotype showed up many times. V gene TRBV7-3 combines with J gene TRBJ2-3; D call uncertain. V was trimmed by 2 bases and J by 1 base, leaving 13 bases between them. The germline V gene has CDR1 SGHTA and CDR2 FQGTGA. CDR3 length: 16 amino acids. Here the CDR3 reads CASSLGPDKRTDTQYF. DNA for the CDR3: TGTGCCAGCAGCTTAGGTCCCGACAAACGCACAGATACGCAGTATTTT.

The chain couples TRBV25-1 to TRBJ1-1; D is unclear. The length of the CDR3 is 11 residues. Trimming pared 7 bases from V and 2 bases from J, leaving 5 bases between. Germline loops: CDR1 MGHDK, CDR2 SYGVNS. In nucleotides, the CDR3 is TGTGCCAGCACGGTTAACACTGAAGCTTTCTTT. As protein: CASTVNTEAFF.

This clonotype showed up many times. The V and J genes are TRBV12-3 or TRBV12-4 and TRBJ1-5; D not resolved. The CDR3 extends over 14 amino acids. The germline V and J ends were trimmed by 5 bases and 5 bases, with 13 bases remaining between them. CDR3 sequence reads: CASSLGRPYQPQHF. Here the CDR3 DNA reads TGTGCCAGCAGTCTAGGACGGCCCTATCAGCCCCAGCATTTT.

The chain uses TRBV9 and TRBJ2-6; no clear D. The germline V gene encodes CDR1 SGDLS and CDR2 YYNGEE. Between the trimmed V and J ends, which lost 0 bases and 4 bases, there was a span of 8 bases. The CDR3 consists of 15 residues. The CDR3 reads CASSVDIRGANVLTF. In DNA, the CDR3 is TGTGCCAGCAGCGTAGATATACGCGGGGCCAACGTCCTGACTTTC. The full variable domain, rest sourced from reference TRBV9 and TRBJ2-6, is DSGVTQTPKHLITATGQRVTLRCSPRSGDLSVYWYQQSLDQGLQFLIQYYNGEERAKGNILERFSAQQFPDLHSELNLSSLELGDSALYFCASSVDIRGANVLTFGAGSRLTVL.

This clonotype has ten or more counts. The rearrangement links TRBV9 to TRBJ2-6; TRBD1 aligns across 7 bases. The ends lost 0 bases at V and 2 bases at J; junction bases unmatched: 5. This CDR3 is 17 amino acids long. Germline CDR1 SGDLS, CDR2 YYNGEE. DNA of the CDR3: TGTGCCAGCAGCGTAGCTGTGGGACAGACTGGGGCCAACGTCCTGACTTTC. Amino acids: CASSVAVGQTGANVLTF.

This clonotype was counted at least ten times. This chain's CDR3 is CASSPHRLAGGLTDTQYF. The CDR3 DNA reads TGTGCCAGCAGTCCTCACCGACTAGCGGGAGGACTCACAGATACGCAGTATTTT. V is TRBV27 and J is TRBJ2-3; 13 positions match TRBD2. Germline-derived CDR1 and CDR2 are MNHEY and SMNVEV (reference sequence). V dropped 5 bases and J dropped 2; count of bases not matched to a gene: 10. The length of the CDR3 is 18 residues.

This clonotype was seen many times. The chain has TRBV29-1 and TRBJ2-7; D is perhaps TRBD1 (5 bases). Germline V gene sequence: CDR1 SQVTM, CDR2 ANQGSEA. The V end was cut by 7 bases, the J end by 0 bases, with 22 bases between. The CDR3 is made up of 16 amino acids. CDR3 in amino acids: CSGFLKRGPSSYEQYF. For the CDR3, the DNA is TGCAGCGGCTTCTTAAAAAGGGGTCCGAGCTCCTACGAGCAGTACTTC.

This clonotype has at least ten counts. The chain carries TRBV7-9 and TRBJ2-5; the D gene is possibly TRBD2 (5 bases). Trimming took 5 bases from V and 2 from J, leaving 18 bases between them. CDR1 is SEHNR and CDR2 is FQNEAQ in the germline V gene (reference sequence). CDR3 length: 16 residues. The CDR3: CASSGSPTRQQETQYF. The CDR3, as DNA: TGTGCCAGCAGCGGGAGCCCCACGCGCCAGCAAGAGACCCAGTACTTC.

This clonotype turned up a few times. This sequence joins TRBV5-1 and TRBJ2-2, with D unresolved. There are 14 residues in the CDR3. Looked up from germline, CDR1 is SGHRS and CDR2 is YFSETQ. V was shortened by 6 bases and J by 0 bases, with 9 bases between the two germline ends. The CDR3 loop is CASTAGANTGELFF. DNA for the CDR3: TGCGCCAGCACGGCTGGGGCGAACACCGGGGAGCTGTTTTTT.

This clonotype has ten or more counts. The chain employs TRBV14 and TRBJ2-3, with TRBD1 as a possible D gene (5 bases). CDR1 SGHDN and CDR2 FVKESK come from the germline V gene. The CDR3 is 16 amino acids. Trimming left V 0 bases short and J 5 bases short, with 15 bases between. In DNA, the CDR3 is TGTGCCAGCAGCCAAGATTGGGCCCAGGGTGGAGATACGCAGTATTTT. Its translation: CASSQDWAQGGDTQYF.

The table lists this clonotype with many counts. CDR3 sequence reads: CASSLPGGQGAGELFF. The CDR3 DNA reads TGTGCCAGCAGCCTCCCAGGGGGGCAAGGTGCCGGGGAGCTGTTTTTT. The chain uses TRBV7-8 and TRBJ2-2, with D possibly TRBD1 on 7 matching bases. The V end lost 5 bases, the J end lost 6 bases, and 19 bases lay between the germline ends. Germline values: CDR1 SGHVS, CDR2 FQNEAQ. CDR3 length equals 16 residues.

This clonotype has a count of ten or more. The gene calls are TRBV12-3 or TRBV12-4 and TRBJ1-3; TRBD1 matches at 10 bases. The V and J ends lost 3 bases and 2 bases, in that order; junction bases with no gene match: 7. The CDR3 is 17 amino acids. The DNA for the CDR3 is TGTGCCAGCAGTTTTGGACAGGGGGTTTTTGCTGGAAACACCATATATTTT. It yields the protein CASSFGQGVFAGNTIYF.

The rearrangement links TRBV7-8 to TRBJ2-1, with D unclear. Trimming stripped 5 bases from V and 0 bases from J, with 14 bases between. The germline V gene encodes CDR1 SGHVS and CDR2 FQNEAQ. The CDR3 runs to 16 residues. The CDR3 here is CASSQLRSYSYNEQFF. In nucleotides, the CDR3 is TGTGCCAGCAGCCAACTAAGGAGCTACTCCTACAATGAGCAGTTCTTC.

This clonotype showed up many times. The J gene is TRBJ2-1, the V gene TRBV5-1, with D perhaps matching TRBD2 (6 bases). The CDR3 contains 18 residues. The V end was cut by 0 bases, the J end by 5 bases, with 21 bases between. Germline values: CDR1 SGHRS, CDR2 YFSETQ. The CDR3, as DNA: TGCGCCAGCAGCTTGGTCCTGCGGGAACCCCGGCCAAACAATGAGCAGTTCTTC. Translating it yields CASSLVLREPRPNNEQFF.

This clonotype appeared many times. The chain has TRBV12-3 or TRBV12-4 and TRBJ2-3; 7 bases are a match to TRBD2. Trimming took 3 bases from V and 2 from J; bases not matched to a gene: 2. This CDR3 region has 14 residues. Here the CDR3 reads CASSFSGATDTQYF. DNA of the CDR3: TGTGCCAGCAGTTTCAGCGGGGCCACAGATACGCAGTATTTT.

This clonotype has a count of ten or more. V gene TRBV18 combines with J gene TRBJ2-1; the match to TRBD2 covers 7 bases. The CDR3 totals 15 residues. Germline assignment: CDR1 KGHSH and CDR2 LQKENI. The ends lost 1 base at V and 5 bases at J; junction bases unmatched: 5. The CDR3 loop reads CASSPLPGGNNEQFF. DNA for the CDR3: TGTGCCAGCTCACCACTCCCCGGGGGGAACAATGAGCAGTTCTTC.

CDR3 loop: CASSVGHLTSYNEQFF. CDR3 nucleotides: TGTGCCAGCAGCGTAGGTCACCTCACCTCCTACAATGAGCAGTTCTTC. This chain uses TRBV9 with TRBJ2-1; D remains unclear. Trimming left V 0 bases short and J 0 bases short, with 10 bases between. This CDR3 comprises 16 residues. Germline V gene data show CDR1 as SGDLS and CDR2 as YYNGEE.

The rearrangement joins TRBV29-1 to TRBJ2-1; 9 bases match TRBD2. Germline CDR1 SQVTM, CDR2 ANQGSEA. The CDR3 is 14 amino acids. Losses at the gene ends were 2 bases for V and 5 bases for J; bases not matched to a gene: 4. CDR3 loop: CSVELSSGNNEQFF. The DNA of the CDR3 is TGCAGCGTTGAATTGTCTAGCGGGAACAATGAGCAGTTCTTC.

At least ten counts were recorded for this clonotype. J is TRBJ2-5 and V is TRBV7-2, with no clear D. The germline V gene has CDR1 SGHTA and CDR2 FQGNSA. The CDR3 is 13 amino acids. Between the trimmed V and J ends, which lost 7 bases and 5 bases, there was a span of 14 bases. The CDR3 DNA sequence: TGTGCCAGCAAACCGATTTTATGGGAGACCCAGTACTTC. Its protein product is CASKPILWETQYF.

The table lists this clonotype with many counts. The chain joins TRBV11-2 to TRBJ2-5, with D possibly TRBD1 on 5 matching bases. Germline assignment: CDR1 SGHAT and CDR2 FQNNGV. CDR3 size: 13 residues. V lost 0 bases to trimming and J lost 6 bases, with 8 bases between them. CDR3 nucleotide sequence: TGTGCCAGCAGCTTAGATAGGGGAAAGACCCAGTACTTC. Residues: CASSLDRGKTQYF.

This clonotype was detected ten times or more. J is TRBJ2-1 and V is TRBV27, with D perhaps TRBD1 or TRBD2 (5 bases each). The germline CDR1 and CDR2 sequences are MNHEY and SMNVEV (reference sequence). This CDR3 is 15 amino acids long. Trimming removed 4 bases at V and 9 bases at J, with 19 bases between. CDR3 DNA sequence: TGTGCCAGCAGTTGGGCCGGGACGGAAACGTTTGAGCAGTTCTTC. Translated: CASSWAGTETFEQFF.

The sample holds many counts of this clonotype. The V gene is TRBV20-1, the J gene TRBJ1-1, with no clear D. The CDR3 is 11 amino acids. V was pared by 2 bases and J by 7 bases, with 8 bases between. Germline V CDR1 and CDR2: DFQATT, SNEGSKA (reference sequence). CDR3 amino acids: CSARPGHEAFF. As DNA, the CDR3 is TGCAGTGCTAGACCGGGCCATGAAGCTTTCTTT.

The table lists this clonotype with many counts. In nucleotides, the CDR3 is TGTGCCAGTAGTATCTCGGCTAGCGGGAGGGCCCGGGATAATGAGCAGTTCTTC. Translated: CASSISASGRARDNEQFF. V and J are TRBV19 and TRBJ2-1; 12 positions match TRBD2. The CDR3 is made up of 18 amino acids. V lost 3 bases, J lost 7 bases, and 13 bases stayed unmatched. The V gene's germline CDR1 is LNHDA and CDR2 SQIVND (reference sequence).

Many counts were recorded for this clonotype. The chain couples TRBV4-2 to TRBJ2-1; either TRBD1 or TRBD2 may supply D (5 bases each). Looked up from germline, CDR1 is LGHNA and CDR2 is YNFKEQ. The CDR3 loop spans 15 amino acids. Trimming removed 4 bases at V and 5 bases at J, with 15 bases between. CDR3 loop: CASSPDEGKNNEQFF. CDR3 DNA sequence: TGTGCCAGCAGCCCGGATGAGGGGAAAAACAATGAGCAGTTCTTC.

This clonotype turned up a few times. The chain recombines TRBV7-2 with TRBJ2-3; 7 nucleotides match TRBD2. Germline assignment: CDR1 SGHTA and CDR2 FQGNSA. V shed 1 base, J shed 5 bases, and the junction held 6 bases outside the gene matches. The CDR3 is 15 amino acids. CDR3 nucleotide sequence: TGTGCCAGCAGCTTAGTCGCGGGAGACCGAGATACGCAGTATTTT. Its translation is CASSLVAGDRDTQYF.

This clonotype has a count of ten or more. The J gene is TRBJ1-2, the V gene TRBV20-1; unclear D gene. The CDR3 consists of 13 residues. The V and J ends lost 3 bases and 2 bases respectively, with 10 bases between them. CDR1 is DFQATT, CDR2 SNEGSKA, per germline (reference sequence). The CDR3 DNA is TGCAGTGCTAGGGACCAGGTCAACTATGGCTACACCTTC. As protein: CSARDQVNYGYTF.

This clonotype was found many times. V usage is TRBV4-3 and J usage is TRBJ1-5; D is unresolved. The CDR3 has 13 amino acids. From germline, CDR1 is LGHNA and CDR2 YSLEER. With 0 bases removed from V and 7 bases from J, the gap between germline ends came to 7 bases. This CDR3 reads CASSQEYGQPQHF. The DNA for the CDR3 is TGCGCCAGCAGCCAAGAGTATGGCCAGCCCCAGCATTTT.

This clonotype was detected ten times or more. The CDR3 nucleotides read TGTGCCAGCAGTTTATCTTACGACGGAACGGAAAGAGGCTACACCTTC. Amino acid sequence: CASSLSYDGTERGYTF. This chain uses TRBV27 with TRBJ1-2; no firm D call. CDR1 and CDR2 (germline): MNHEY, SMNVEV (reference sequence). CDR3 length: 16 amino acids. V gave up 0 bases and J gave up 8 bases, with 19 bases separating them.

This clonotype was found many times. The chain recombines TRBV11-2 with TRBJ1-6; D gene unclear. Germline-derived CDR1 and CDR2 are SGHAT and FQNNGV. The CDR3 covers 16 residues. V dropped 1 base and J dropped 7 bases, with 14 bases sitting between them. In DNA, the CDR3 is TGTGCCAGCAGCTTAGTTAAAAGGAAGACCAATTCACCCCTCCACTTT. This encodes CASSLVKRKTNSPLHF.